This T cell receptor (beta chain) derives from a study of identical twins. V was trimmed by 4 bases and J by 6 bases, leaving 12 bases between them. Per germline, CDR1 LNHNV and CDR2 YYDKDF (reference sequence). The CDR3 is 14 amino acids. One entry per CDR3 protein, called by TCRdb with MiXCR from the 5' RACE reads. This table holds more than 600,000 distinct CDR3 sequences, 18% found once. In addition, the sample was reused for a study of T cells expressing NK-cell markers. From that second work: With respect to HCMV, most of the eight sequenced donors were seropositive, and one was seronegative.

The V call is TRBV15, the J call TRBJ2-2, with TRBD2 as a possible D gene (5 bases). This TCR was recovered from a woman aged 18-29 years in good health. The sequenced material came from PBMCs. CDR3 DNA sequence: TGTGCCACCAGCACTCTCAGTAGCGCCGGGGAGCTGTTTTTT. Its translation is CATSTLSSAGELFF.